This TCR beta chain was captured in a study of cytomegalovirus exposure and HLA in healthy donors (TCRdb year 2017). Turning to the overall study: An earlier analysis of 587 of the donors reported 276 Gb of sequence data and 117 million unique TCR beta sequences obtained from about 179 million T cells. The study aimed to test whether cataloging public T cell receptors could reveal signatures of past pathogen exposure. In a later analysis, previously published TCR beta repertoires from some 640 donors were re-analyzed and high-resolution HLA genotyping was added so that TCR occurrence patterns could be studied. A separate validation cohort of over a hundred different subjects was used in addition to the 666-subject first cohort. HLA typing included class I and class II loci at four-digit resolution. In an earlier analysis of 587 of the donors, high-throughput TCR beta sequencing was used to judge whether each TCR beta V gene segment behaved as functional or pseudogenic. Typing coverage varied by locus: roughly 620-630 donors for A, B, C, DRB1 and DQB1; approximately 560 for DQA1; nearly 610 for DPA1; around 450 for DPB1. Around 330 gigabases of sequencing data and around 85 million unique TCR sequences made up an early release that covered approximately 650 HLA-typed donors. The study used immunosequencing to profile the T cell repertoires of 666 subjects and linked those repertoires to cytomegalovirus serostatus. To predict cytomegalovirus infection status, the study brought together high-throughput TCR immunosequencing, statistical association of individual TCRs with disease status, and machine learning. Every discovery cohort repertoire had been produced on one sequencing platform. Rather than using new phenotypic data, the later analysis identified candidate immune exposures from TCR beta sequences and from how often those sequences occurred across donors. Of the approximately 400 genotyped donors, 75% to 85% were placed in the genetic ancestry cluster associated with self-reported Caucasian donors. Genome-wide SNP genotypes for about 65% of the 666 donors were used in a later genetic analysis, which treated that subset as a discovery cohort. Across some 400 genotyped donors of the cohort, an average of about 240,000 unique TCR beta nucleotide sequences per donor were sequenced, and 15% to 20% of those sequences were non-productive. Donor age, sex, ethnicity and CMV serostatus were compiled alongside the repertoire data. Four or five DR-DQ haplotypes were handled as single units for association and clustering, since linkage in the cohort was strong.

A remark on this clone: Its antigen specificity is not known. Per-base qualities were not stored, and no clone one base away is much larger.

The library relied on the immunoSEQ multiplex PCR assay. For the multiplex PCR, a mixture combining 60 forward primers for TCR Vbeta segments and 13 reverse primers for TCR Jbeta segments was used. The CDR3 region of rearranged TCR beta genes was amplified from genomic DNA with a multiplex PCR assay. The Illumina HiSeq System was used to sequence the amplified TCR beta libraries as 87-base-pair reads. In the paper's pipeline: A later analysis tallied around 80 million unique TCR beta chains across the 700 or so repertoires, and around 12 million of those chains were shared by two or more donors. A nearest-neighbor algorithm error-corrected the raw reads and collapsed the reads into unique sequences, merging closely related sequences to remove PCR and sequencing errors. To assign V, D and J gene segments, CDR3 sequences were aligned to IMGT reference sequences. For a sequence to be retained, a match of at least six nucleotides was required to both a V gene segment and a J gene segment. A rearrangement counted as productive if the CDR3 had no stop codons and remained in frame with V and J, and every other rearrangement counted as non-productive. CDR3 was defined according to IMGT convention as the region running from the second conserved V-encoded cysteine to the conserved J-encoded phenylalanine. Sequences without an unambiguous match to a single V gene segment were excluded from the earlier analysis of about 640 of the donors. In an earlier analysis of 587 of the donors, V segments were called functional above 56.7% productive rearrangements and were called segregating when the between-donor standard deviation exceeded 5%. A statistical classification framework was built for diagnosing cytomegalovirus status from the catalog of TCR beta chain sequences. In a later analysis, V and J genes were assigned by comparing TCR nucleotide sequences against IMGT/GENE-DB human TR gene sequences. Using the TCRdist pipeline, a later analysis assigned CDR3 sequences along with most-parsimonious VDJ recombination scenarios. A later analysis defined each TCR beta chain by its CDR3 amino acid sequence plus V-gene family, and excluded reads lacking a unique V-gene family. To address suspected cross-contamination and a sequencing artifact, a later analysis removed approximately 590 highly shared, low-generation-probability nucleotide sequences. For each public chain, a later analysis derived a clonal expansion index from normalized ranks of inferred template counts within each repertoire. In a later analysis, generation probabilities were computed with a VDJ recombination model fitted to out-of-frame rearrangements, and the resulting probabilities were checked against IGoR. In a later analysis, hypergeometric tests were used to score TCR-TCR, TCR-HLA and TCR-CMV co-occurrence, with a repertoire-size bias correction applied to TCR pairs. To estimate false discovery rates, a later analysis permuted the HLA or CMV assignments 20 times. In a later analysis, co-occurring TCRs were grouped using DBSCAN, and TCRdist sequence similarity was added for clustering within HLA-allele-positive subsets. Repertoires with fewer than 30,000 or more than 120,000 public chains were left out of co-occurrence clustering, as were five repertoires with anomalous nucleotide sharing. Sourced from immuneACCESS, this table was stored by TCRdb with only in-frame sequences that have V and J called. A share of the clones is absent; for the studies checked, an unresolved V gene accounts for under half, and the remainder has no known explanation. Clone size and V and J calls were adopted from that table, with D and trimming inferred from the DNA. The sample yields approximately 170,000 clones; roughly 87% were counted once. Clones ranked in the top ten supply about 4% of the sample.

CDR1 and CDR2, per the germline V gene, are MNHNS and SASEGT. The V and J ends are trimmed by 8 bases and 2 bases, leaving 11 bases between them. The CDR3 contains 13 residues, cysteine and phenylalanine counted. The sequence is cut down to CDR3 DNA, 39 bases in frame from base 1. In total, fewer than 750 healthy bone marrow donors made up the cohort. At the time of sampling, all cohort members were nominally healthy, though unrecorded immune exposures were likely present. The donor tested CMV seropositive, placing the donor among the roughly 300 seropositive members of the cohort. A peripheral blood sample was collected from each donor, and TCR beta sequencing was performed on peripheral blood mononuclear cells. The Qiagen DNeasy Blood Extraction Kit was used to extract genomic DNA from the blood cell samples. Results the study describes overall, beyond this receptor: A later analysis found that most CMV-associated TCR beta chains appeared HLA-restricted, with HLA associations seemingly driven largely by CMV exposure. A later analysis found that TCR association rates varied across HLA loci, with DRB1 alleles showing the most associated TCRs and HLA-C alleles the fewest. When HLA alleles, especially DR and DQ, strongly co-occurred, attributing TCR associations to individual alleles was difficult. Most TCR sequences were observed very rarely across donors, whereas some public TCRs were present in many individuals. Specific HLA alleles were associated with 15,000 to 20,000 TCR beta sequences at a false discovery rate of 0.05 in a later analysis. Linkage disequilibrium might explain the correlated functional status among segregating V segments, but an unknown experimental factor could not be excluded. Because some donors lacked HLA typing at each locus, the association tests relied only on the typed subset. The 87-base-pair reads could not distinguish some IMGT-functional V segments, including TRBV6-2 and TRBV6-3, so those segments were excluded. In both the original and validation cohorts, the classifier was reported to diagnose cytomegalovirus status with high specificity and sensitivity. A total of 150 or so TCR beta chains were listed by the study as associated with cytomegalovirus. In vitro tests confirmed that a few of the cytomegalovirus-associated TCR beta chains recognize cytomegalovirus antigens. A cluster of highly shared sequence variants was judged likely to represent a technical artifact of the sequencing pipeline. Compared with equally common non-associated chains, HLA-associated TCR beta chains in a later analysis were more clonally expanded and had lower generation probabilities. Immune exposure information for the cohort was limited to CMV serostatus. A later genetic analysis reported fewer N-insertions in productive TCRs among donors in an Asian-associated ancestry cluster than the roughly 620-donor mean. The earlier analysis of around 600 of the donors excluded 15 to 20 rarely observed V segments, including chromosome 9 orphons, because counts were too low. This cohort had only TCR beta chains sequenced, and the lack of alpha or paired-chain data limited which features could be detected. A later genetic analysis associated a missense DCLRE1C variant with V-gene and J-gene trimming of TCR beta chains, and an independent cohort replicated the association. It was suggested by the authors that the approach could potentially be generalized to other disease states and immunological phenotypes. A further reported finding was that TCR beta sequences accurately predicted the HLA-A and HLA-B alleles for most subjects in the first cohort. Broadly in line with IMGT annotations, most TCR beta V segments showed up in productive rearrangements about 87% or about 30% of the time in an earlier analysis of roughly 590 of the donors. Sequencing depth was assumed to be roughly uniform across donors in the presence/absence analyses, though that assumption may not hold. Several of the top co-occurrence clusters appeared to be linked to parvovirus B19, influenza, CMV and Epstein-Barr virus, according to a later analysis.

The chain employs TRBV6-1 and TRBJ2-3; matching of 5 bases hints at TRBD2 as the D gene. Material: PBMCs. The origin of this receptor is a man aged 45-60 years in good health and CMV-seropositive. The CDR3 reads CASLVSDTDTQYF. The sequence in DNA is TGTGCCAGCCTTGTTAGCGACACAGATACGCAGTATTTT.